The subject of this entry is one T cell receptor (beta chain). This sample stems from a study of blood T cell repertoires in COVID-19. Study summary: The cDNA or gDNA used as material had been derived from T cells, B-cell-depleted T cells, or PBMCs.

The CDR3 runs 14 residues. The ends were cut back, 1 base at V and 9 bases at J, with 13 bases in the middle. Germline V gene sequence: CDR1 SGHVS, CDR2 FQNEAQ. Profiling relied on immunoSEQ multiplex PCR, and the TCRdb table lists in-frame clones only, not all of them. The sample carries about 480,000 clones, 88% recorded once. Self-reported history from a screening survey and questionnaire set each donor's cohort. The receptor's source is a woman aged 40 to 50 who had recovered from COVID-19. The rearrangement uses TRBV7-8 and TRBJ1-5, with D unresolved. Sequencing was carried out using PBMCs or T cells enriched from blood (not recorded which). The CDR3 coding sequence is TGTGCCAGCAGCTTAGTAGGAGGATGGGGGCCCCAGCATTTT. It specifies CASSLVGGWGPQHF.